The sequence of this TCR beta chain was determined in a study of blood T cell repertoires in COVID-19. Study-wide context: The study drew acute and convalescent COVID-19 samples from the United States, Italy and Spain. From T cells, B-cell-depleted T cells, or PBMCs came the material, which was cDNA or gDNA.

Authors' analysis steps: Amplification of reference gene primers provided the estimated nucleated cell counts. TCRdb's table, derived via immunoSEQ multiplex PCR, lists solely in-frame clones and lacks some. D and trimming come from the DNA, and the V and J calls and clone size come from that table. In the table there are fewer than 250,000 clones, around four fifths of which are singletons. Germline CDR1 reads MNHNY; CDR2 reads SVGAGI (reference sequence). V trimming: 6 bases; J trimming: 7 bases; junction bases outside the gene matches: 4. The CDR3 is 14 residues long. The gene calls are TRBV6-6 and TRBJ1-6, with 9 bases identical to TRBD1. Input material: peripheral blood. The source of this sequence is an older woman with active or convalescent COVID-19. CDR3 in DNA: TGTGCCAGCAGCCGACAGGGGGAAAATTCACCCCTCCACTTT. It encodes CASSRQGENSPLHF.